The 2 T cell receptor beta chains listed next were all sequenced from one sample in a study of shared clonotypes between healthy human individuals. Some clones are missing from TCRdb's copy, which holds only in-frame ones; the method was immunoSEQ multiplex PCR. The sample consists of under 600,000 clones, roughly 98% of them appearing once. Only CD45RO-negative cells positively selected for CCR7 counted as naive CD8 cells, so terminally differentiated effector memory CD45RA+ cells were excluded. Sequencing used naive CD8+ T cells sorted from blood. The receptors derive from a man aged 30 to 39 in good health.

V is TRBV11-2 and J is TRBJ1-3; no definite D call. Trimming took 3 bases from V and 3 from J, leaving 12 bases between them. The CDR3 is made up of 15 amino acids. Germline CDR1 and CDR2: SGHAT and FQNNGV. The CDR3 nucleotides are TGTGCCAGCAGCTTTGCATGGGCGAGTGGAAACACCATATATTTT. Translated: CASSFAWASGNTIYF.

This chain uses TRBV11-2 with TRBJ2-1; D is ambiguous. The CDR3 is made up of 12 amino acids. Deletions cut 3 bases from V and 4 bases from J, with 4 bases between. Per the germline V gene, CDR1 is SGHAT and CDR2 is FQNNGV. DNA for the CDR3: TGTGCCAGCAGCTTTGGGTACAATGAGCAGTTCTTC. This encodes CASSFGYNEQFF. Supplemented by reference TRBV11-2 and TRBJ2-1, the full variable domain reads EAGVAQSPRYKIIEKRQSVAFWCNPISGHATLYWYQQILGQGPKLLIQFQNNGVVDDSQLPKDRFSAERLKGVDSTLKIQPAKLEDSAVYLCASSFGYNEQFFGPGTRLTVL.